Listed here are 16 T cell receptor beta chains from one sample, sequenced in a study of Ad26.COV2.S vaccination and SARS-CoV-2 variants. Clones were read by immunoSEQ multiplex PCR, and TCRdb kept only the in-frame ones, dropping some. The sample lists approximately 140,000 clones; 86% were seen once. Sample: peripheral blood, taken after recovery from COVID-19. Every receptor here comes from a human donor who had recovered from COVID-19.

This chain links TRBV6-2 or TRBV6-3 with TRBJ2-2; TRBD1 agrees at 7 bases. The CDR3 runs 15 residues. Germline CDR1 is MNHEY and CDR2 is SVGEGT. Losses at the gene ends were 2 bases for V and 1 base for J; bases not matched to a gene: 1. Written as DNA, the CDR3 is TGTGCCAGCAGTTACGGACAGGTGAACACCGGGGAGCTGTTTTTT. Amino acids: CASSYGQVNTGELFF.

The CDR3 region is CASSGQGGETQYF. The CDR3 coding sequence is TGTGCCAGCAGTGGGCAAGGGGGAGAGACCCAGTACTTC. The chain couples TRBV2 to TRBJ2-5; tentatively, D is TRBD1 (6 bases). CDR1 is SNHLY, CDR2 FYNNEI, per germline. V was pared by 4 bases and J by 4 bases, with 10 bases between. This CDR3 is built from 13 residues.

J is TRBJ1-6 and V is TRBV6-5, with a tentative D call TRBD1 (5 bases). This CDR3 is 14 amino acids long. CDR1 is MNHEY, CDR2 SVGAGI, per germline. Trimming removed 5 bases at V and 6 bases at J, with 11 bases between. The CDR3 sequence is CASSLGTANSPLHF. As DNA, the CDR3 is TGTGCCAGCAGTCTCGGGACGGCTAATTCACCCCTCCACTTT.

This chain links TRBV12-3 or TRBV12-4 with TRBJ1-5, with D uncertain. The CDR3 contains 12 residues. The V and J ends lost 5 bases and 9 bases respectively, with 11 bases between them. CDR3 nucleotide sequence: TGTGCCAGCAGTACCGACCTCCTGCCCCAGCATTTT. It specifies CASSTDLLPQHF.

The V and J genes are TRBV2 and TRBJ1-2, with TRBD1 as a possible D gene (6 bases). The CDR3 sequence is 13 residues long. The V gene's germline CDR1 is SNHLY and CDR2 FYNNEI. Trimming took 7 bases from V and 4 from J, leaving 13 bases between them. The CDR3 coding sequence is TGTGCCAGCACCGAAAGGGGGACCTATGGCTACACCTTC. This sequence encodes CASTERGTYGYTF.

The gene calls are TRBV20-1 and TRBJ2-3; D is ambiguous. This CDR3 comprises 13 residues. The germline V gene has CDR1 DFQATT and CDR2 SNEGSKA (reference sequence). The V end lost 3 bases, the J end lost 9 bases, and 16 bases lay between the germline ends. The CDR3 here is CSASLLGLVTQYF. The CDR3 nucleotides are TGCAGTGCTAGTCTGCTAGGCCTGGTGACGCAGTATTTT.

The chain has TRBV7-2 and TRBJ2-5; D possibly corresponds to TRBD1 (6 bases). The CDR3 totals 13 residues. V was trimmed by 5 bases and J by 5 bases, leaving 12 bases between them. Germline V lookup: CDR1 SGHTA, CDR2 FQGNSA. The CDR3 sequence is CASSPGQSETQYF. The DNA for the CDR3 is TGTGCCAGCAGCCCCGGACAGTCGGAGACCCAGTACTTC.

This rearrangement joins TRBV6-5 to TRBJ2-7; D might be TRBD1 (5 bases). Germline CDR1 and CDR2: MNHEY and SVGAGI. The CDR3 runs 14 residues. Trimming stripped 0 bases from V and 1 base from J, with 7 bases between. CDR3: CASSYSPGSYEQYF. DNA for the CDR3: TGTGCCAGCAGTTACTCCCCAGGGTCCTACGAGCAGTACTTC.

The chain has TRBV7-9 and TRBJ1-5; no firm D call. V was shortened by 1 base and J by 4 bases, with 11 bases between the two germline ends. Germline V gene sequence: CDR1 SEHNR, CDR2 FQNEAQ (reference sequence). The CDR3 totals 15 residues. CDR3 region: CASSLGFQDNQPQHF. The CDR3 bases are TGTGCCAGCAGCTTAGGATTTCAAGATAATCAGCCCCAGCATTTT.

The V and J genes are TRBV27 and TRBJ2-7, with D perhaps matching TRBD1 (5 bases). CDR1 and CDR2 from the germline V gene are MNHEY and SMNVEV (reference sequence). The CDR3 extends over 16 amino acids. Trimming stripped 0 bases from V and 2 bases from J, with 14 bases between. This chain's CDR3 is CASSLSALTETYEQYF. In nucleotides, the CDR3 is TGTGCCAGCAGTTTATCCGCGTTGACAGAAACCTACGAGCAGTACTTC.

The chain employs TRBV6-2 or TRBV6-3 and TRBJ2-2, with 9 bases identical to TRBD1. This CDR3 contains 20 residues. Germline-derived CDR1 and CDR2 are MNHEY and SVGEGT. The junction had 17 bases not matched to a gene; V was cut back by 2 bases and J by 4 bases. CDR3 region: CASSYVLGGQGASFTGELFF. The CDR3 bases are TGTGCCAGCAGTTACGTCCTTGGGGGACAGGGAGCCTCCTTCACCGGGGAGCTGTTTTTT.

The chain's CDR3 is CASTPFWDRNTGELFF. The CDR3 DNA follows: TGTGCCAGCACCCCGTTCTGGGATCGTAACACCGGGGAGCTGTTTTTT. V and J are TRBV28 and TRBJ2-2; D remains unclear. With 7 bases removed from V and 2 bases from J, the gap between germline ends came to 17 bases. The CDR3 runs to 16 residues. Germline loops: CDR1 MDHEN, CDR2 SYDVKM.

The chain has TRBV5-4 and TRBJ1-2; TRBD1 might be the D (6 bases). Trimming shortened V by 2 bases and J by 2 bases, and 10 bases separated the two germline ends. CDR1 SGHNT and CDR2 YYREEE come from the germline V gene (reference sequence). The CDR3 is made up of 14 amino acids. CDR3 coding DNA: TGTGCCAGCAGCTTAGACAGGCCCAACTATGGCTACACCTTC. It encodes CASSLDRPNYGYTF.

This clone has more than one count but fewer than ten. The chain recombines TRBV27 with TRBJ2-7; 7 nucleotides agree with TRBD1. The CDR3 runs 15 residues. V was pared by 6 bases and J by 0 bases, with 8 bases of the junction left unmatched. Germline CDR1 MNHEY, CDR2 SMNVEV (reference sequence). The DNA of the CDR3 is TGTGCCAGCAGGATTAGACGGGACAGCTCCTACGAGCAGTACTTC. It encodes CASRIRRDSSYEQYF.

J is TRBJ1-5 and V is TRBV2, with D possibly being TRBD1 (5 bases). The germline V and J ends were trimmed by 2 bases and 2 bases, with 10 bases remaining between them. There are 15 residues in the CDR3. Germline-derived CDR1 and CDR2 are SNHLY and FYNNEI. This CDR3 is CASSEMAQGNQPQHF. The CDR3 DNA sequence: TGTGCCAGCAGTGAAATGGCACAGGGCAATCAGCCCCAGCATTTT.

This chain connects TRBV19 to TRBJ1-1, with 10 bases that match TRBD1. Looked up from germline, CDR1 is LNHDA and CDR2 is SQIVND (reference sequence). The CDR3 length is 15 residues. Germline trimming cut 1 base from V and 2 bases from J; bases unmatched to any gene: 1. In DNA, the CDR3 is TGTGCCAGTAGTATAGGGACAGGGGGAAACACTGAAGCTTTCTTT. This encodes CASSIGTGGNTEAFF. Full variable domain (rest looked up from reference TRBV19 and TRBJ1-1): DGGITQSPKYLFRKEGQNVTLSCEQNLNHDAMYWYRQDPGQGLRLIYYSQIVNDFQKGDIAEGYSVSREKKESFPLTVTSAQKNPTAFYLCASSIGTGGNTEAFFGQGTRLTVV.